Listed here is a single TCR beta chain. Antigen specificity is unknown. These data come from a study of PD-L1 blockade in urothelial cancer. Study-wide background: Blood drawn 3 weeks (second dose) and 6 weeks after treatment start was analyzed. The study recovered a median of roughly 140,000 T cells per blood sample. Study outcomes and limitations: Better survival was predicted by below-median pretreatment blood TCR clonality.

This CDR3 region has 13 residues. Looked up from germline, CDR1 is SGDLS and CDR2 is YYNGEE. The ends were cut back, 5 bases at V and 0 bases at J, with 8 bases in the middle. Assay used: immunoSEQ multiplex PCR; TCRdb lists only in-frame clones, some missing. There are fewer than 55,000 clones in the sample; 82% occur only once, and under 4% lies in the top ten. The chain joins TRBV9 to TRBJ1-1; tentative D call: TRBD1 (5 bases). The TCR was taken from a man between 65 and 85 years old with urothelial cancer. Sequencing was performed on PBMCs, taken around atezolizumab (anti-PD-L1) treatment. The CDR3 reads CASSAGMNTEAFF. The CDR3 DNA follows: TGTGCCAGCAGTGCAGGGATGAACACTGAAGCTTTCTTT.